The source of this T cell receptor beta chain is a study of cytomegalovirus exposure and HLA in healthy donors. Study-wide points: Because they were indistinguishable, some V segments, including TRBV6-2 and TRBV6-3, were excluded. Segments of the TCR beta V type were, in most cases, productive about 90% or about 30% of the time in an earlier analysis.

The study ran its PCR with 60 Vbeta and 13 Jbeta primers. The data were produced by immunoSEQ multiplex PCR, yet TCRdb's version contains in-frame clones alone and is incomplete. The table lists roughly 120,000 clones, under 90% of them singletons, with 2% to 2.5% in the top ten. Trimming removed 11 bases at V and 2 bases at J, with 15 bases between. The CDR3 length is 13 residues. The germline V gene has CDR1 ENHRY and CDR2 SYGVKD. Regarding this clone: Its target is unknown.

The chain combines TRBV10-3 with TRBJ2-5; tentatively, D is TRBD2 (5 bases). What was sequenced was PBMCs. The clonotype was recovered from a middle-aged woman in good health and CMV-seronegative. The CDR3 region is CAHRGGWQETQYF. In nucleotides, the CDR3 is TGTGCCCATCGAGGAGGTTGGCAAGAGACCCAGTACTTC.